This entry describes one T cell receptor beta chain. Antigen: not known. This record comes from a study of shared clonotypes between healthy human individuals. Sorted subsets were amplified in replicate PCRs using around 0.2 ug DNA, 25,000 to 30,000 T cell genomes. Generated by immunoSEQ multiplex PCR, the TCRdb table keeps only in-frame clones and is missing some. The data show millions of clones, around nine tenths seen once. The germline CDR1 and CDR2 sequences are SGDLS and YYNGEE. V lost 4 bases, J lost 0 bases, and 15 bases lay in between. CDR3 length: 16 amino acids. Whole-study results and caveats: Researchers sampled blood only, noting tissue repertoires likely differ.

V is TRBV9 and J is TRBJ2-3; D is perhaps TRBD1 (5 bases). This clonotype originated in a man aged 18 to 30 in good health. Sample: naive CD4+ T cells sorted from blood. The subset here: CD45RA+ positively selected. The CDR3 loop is CASSQTVGPSTDTQYF. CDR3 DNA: TGTGCCAGCAGCCAGACAGTCGGGCCTAGCACAGATACGCAGTATTTT.